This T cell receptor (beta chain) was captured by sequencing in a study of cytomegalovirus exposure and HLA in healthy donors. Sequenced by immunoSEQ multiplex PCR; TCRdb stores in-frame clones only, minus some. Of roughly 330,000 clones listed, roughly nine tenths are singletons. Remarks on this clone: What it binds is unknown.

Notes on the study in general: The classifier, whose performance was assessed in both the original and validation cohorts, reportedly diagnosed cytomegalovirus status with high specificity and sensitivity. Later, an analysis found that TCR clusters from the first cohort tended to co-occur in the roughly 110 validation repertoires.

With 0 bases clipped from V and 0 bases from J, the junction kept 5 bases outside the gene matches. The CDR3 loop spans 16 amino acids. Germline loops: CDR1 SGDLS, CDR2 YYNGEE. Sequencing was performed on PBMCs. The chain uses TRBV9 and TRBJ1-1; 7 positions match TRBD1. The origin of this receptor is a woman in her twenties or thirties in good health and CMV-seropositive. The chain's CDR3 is CASSVVPGGLNTEAFF. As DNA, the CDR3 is TGTGCCAGCAGCGTAGTGCCAGGGGGGCTGAACACTGAAGCTTTCTTT. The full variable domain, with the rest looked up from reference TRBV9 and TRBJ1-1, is DSGVTQTPKHLITATGQRVTLRCSPRSGDLSVYWYQQSLDQGLQFLIQYYNGEERAKGNILERFSAQQFPDLHSELNLSSLELGDSALYFCASSVVPGGLNTEAFFGQGTRLTVV.